This T cell receptor (beta chain) originates from a study of ipilimumab plus nivolumab after autologous stem cell transplantation. Overall study results and limits: Per the authors, repertoire, Treg and microbiota data justify further study.

This clone was found a few times. Its antigen is not identified. Ipilimumab, 1 mg/kg, started 14 to 28 days after autologous transplant. Germline-derived CDR1 and CDR2 are SGHRS and YFSETQ. This CDR3 has 15 amino acids. Germline trimming cut 1 base from V and 3 bases from J; bases unmatched to any gene: 2. The assay was immunoSEQ multiplex PCR, and TCRdb's table has in-frame clones only and misses some. The data show some 22,000 clones, 77% seen once. The source is a male donor with diffuse large B-cell lymphoma. The sample here was PBMCs, taken in a trial of ipilimumab plus nivolumab as post-transplant consolidation. The V gene is TRBV5-1, the J gene TRBJ2-2; 8 bases are a match to TRBD1. CDR3 protein: CASSLPQGDTGELFF. The CDR3 DNA follows: TGCGCCAGCAGCTTGCCACAGGGGGACACCGGGGAGCTGTTTTTT.